This T cell receptor beta chain was recorded in a study of cytomegalovirus exposure and HLA in healthy donors. Study in general: Of around 410 genotyped donors, roughly 81% grouped in the Caucasian-associated ancestry cluster.

Primers included in the PCR were 60 Vbeta and 13 Jbeta primers. Generated by immunoSEQ multiplex PCR, the TCRdb table keeps only in-frame clones and is missing some. The sample consists of about 190,000 clones, just under 75% of them appearing once. CDR1 and CDR2 from the germline V gene are LNHDA and SQIVND (reference sequence). The V and J ends lost 4 bases and 10 bases respectively, with 14 bases between them. CDR3 length: 13 residues. Study-level results: HLA alleles were associated with fewer than 20,000 TCR beta sequences in a later analysis at 0.05 false discovery rate. Earlier results showed most TCR beta V segments being productive about 87% or about 30% of the time.

About this clone itself: Its target is unknown.

This clonotype originated in a man younger than 45 in good health and CMV-seropositive. The sequencing sample was made of PBMCs. V usage is TRBV19 and J usage is TRBJ2-1, with a tentative D call TRBD1 (6 bases). CDR3 sequence (DNA): TGTGCCAGTAGTAGCAACAGGGCCGTGGAGCAGTTCTTC. It encodes CASSSNRAVEQFF.